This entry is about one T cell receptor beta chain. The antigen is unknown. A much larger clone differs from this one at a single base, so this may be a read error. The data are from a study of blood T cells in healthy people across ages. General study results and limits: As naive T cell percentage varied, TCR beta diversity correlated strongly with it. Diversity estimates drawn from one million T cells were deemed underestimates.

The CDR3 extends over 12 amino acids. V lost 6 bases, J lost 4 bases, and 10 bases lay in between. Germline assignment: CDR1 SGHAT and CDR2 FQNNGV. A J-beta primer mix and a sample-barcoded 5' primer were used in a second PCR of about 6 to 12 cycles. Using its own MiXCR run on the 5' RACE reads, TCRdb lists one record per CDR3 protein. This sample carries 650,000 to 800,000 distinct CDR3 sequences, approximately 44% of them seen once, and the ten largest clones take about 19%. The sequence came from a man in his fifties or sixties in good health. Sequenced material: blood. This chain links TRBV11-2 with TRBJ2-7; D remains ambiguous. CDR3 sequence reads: CASRQGIYEQYF. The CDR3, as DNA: TGTGCCAGCAGGCAAGGGATTTACGAGCAGTACTTC.